The 29 T cell receptor beta chains below come from one sample, sequenced in a study of beta chain features in type 1 diabetes (dated by TCRdb to 2016 to 2019). Library generation was performed with the immunoSEQ multiplex PCR assay. The High Capacity cDNA Reverse Transcription Kit was used to reverse transcribe all of the isolated RNA, meaning that expressed TCRB transcripts were what got sequenced. TCRdb obtained this table from immuneACCESS and retained in-frame rearrangements with V and J assigned. These tables miss some clones; where compared with another copy, unresolved V genes account for less than half of the shortfall, and the remainder is unexplained. A total of some 900,000 clones appear in this sample, 15% to 20% of them only once. The ten largest clones take up roughly 0.025% of the sample. Sequenced sample: naive CD4+ T cells from blood. The cell subset or site label for this specimen denotes: true naive CD4+ T cells. The receptor set was obtained from a woman under 30 in good health.

This chain joins TRBV7-6 and TRBJ2-1; 8 nucleotides align to TRBD2. CDR3 length equals 18 residues. Germline-derived CDR1 and CDR2 are SGHVS and FNYEAQ. Trimming removed 1 base from V and 1 base from J; junction bases left unmatched: 9. In DNA, the CDR3 is TGTGCCAGCAGCTTAGGTCTAGCGGGTGCTTCGTCCTACAATGAGCAGTTCTTC. It is translated as CASSLGLAGASSYNEQFF. The complete variable domain, with remaining parts taken from reference TRBV7-6 and TRBJ2-1, reads GAGVSQSPRYKVTKRGQDVALRCDPISGHVSLYWYRQALGQGPEFLTYFNYEAQQDKSGLPNDRFSAERPEGSISTLTIQRTEQRDSAMYRCASSLGLAGASSYNEQFFGPGTRLTVL.

This clone occurred a few times. CDR3 in DNA: TGCGCCAGCAGCCCTCCGGGGGTGGAGACCCAGTACTTC. Protein product: CASSPPGVETQYF. This chain connects TRBV4-1 to TRBJ2-5, with D tentatively TRBD2 (6 bases). Germline V gene lookup returns CDR1 MGHRA and CDR2 YSYEKL. This CDR3 has 13 residues. The ends were cut back, 4 bases at V and 5 bases at J, with 11 bases in the middle.

J is TRBJ2-1 and V is TRBV5-6; D ambiguous. The V end was cut by 4 bases, the J end by 4 bases, with 21 bases between. The CDR3 is made up of 17 amino acids. CDR1 is SGHDT, CDR2 YYEEEE, per germline. As DNA, the CDR3 is TGTGCCAGCAGCCCTAGAAGGGCGCAGCCACTGTACAATGAGCAGTTCTTC. Protein: CASSPRRAQPLYNEQFF.

CDR3 sequence: CASSQTSGANTGELFF. CDR3 nucleotide sequence: TGTGCCAGCAGCCAGACTAGCGGGGCGAACACCGGGGAGCTGTTTTTT. The V call is TRBV16, the J call TRBJ2-2, with 11 bases fitting TRBD2. V lost 3 bases to trimming and J lost 0 bases; unmatched junction nucleotides: 0. The CDR3 has 16 amino acids. Germline V CDR1 and CDR2: KGHSY, FQNENV.

This rearrangement joins TRBV5-1 to TRBJ2-7, with D tentatively TRBD2 (5 bases). The CDR3 sequence is 14 residues long. The V gene lost 0 bases and the J gene lost 6 bases, with 13 bases spanning the gap. Germline assignment: CDR1 SGHRS and CDR2 YFSETQ. The CDR3 DNA reads TGCGCCAGCAGCTTGGACCGGGAAGGATCCGAGCAGTACTTC. This encodes CASSLDREGSEQYF.

This rearrangement joins TRBV28 to TRBJ1-2; D may be TRBD1 (5 bases). V was shortened by 10 bases and J by 5 bases, with 11 bases between the two germline ends. The CDR3 contains 11 residues. Per the germline V gene, CDR1 is MDHEN and CDR2 is SYDVKM. CDR3 sequence reads: CATMQGYGYTF. The DNA for the CDR3 is TGTGCCACGATGCAGGGTTATGGCTACACCTTC.

This clone was counted between two and nine times. The chain recombines TRBV28 with TRBJ2-7; D uncertain. Germline V CDR1 and CDR2: MDHEN, SYDVKM. The length of the CDR3 is 15 residues. Trimming cost V 1 base and J 3 bases, with 13 bases left between them. CDR3 loop: CASSLSPGSFYEQYF. The CDR3 coding sequence is TGTGCCAGCAGTTTATCCCCTGGTAGCTTCTACGAGCAGTACTTC. Based on the CDR3 plus reference TRBV28 and TRBJ2-7, the full variable domain is DVKVTQSSRYLVKRTGEKVFLECVQDMDHENMFWYRQDPGLGLRLIYFSYDVKMKEKGDIPEGYSVSREKKERFSLILESASTNQTSMYLCASSLSPGSFYEQYFGPGTRLTVT.

The chain carries TRBV18 and TRBJ1-1; TRBD1 matches 7 bases. Germline V gene data show CDR1 as KGHSH and CDR2 as LQKENI. CDR3 length: 13 residues. Trimming at V came to 5 bases and at J to 3 bases, leaving 3 bases not matched to a gene. DNA of the CDR3: TGTGCCAGCTCAACGACAGGGTACACTGAAGCTTTCTTT. Amino acids: CASSTTGYTEAFF.

This chain uses TRBV7-2 with TRBJ2-1; D might be TRBD1 (6 bases). CDR1 and CDR2 from the germline V gene are SGHTA and FQGNSA. V was pared by 5 bases and J by 0 bases, with 11 bases between. This CDR3 comprises 15 residues. The CDR3 here is CASSVGTISYNEQFF. In nucleotides, the CDR3 is TGTGCCAGCAGCGTAGGGACAATCTCCTACAATGAGCAGTTCTTC.

This clone has more than one count but fewer than ten. V gene TRBV27 combines with J gene TRBJ2-5, with D unclear. CDR1 and CDR2 (germline): MNHEY, SMNVEV (reference sequence). This CDR3 comprises 15 residues. Trimming cost V 4 bases and J 0 bases, with 12 bases left between them. CDR3 sequence: CASSWSRSHQETQYF. The DNA of the CDR3 is TGTGCCAGCAGTTGGAGCCGGTCACACCAAGAGACCCAGTACTTC.

The chain links TRBV10-3 to TRBJ1-1; D may be TRBD1 (6 bases). In germline, CDR1 is ENHRY, CDR2 SYGVKD. This CDR3 is built from 15 residues. V dropped 3 bases and J dropped 0 bases, with 11 bases sitting between them. The DNA for the CDR3 is TGTGCCATCAGTGAAACGAGGACAGTGAACACTGAAGCTTTCTTT. Translating it yields CAISETRTVNTEAFF.

The table lists this clone with a few counts. This sequence joins TRBV5-1 and TRBJ1-5; D unresolved. The CDR3 runs 20 residues. Germline V gene data show CDR1 as SGHRS and CDR2 as YFSETQ. V was clipped by 0 bases and J by 4 bases, with 26 bases between them. The CDR3 DNA follows: TGCGCCAGCAGCTTGGCACCGAGAGGGAGCCCAGTTCCCCTTAATCAGCCCCAGCATTTT. It yields the protein CASSLAPRGSPVPLNQPQHF.

The chain is built from TRBV9 and TRBJ1-3; 8 bases map to TRBD1. V shed 3 bases, J shed 4 bases, and the junction held 9 bases outside the gene matches. This CDR3 has 16 residues. Per the germline V gene, CDR1 is SGDLS and CDR2 is YYNGEE. CDR3 loop: CASSAETGVWGNTIYF. In DNA form, the CDR3 reads TGTGCCAGCAGCGCCGAGACAGGGGTGTGGGGAAACACCATATATTTT. Using reference TRBV9 and TRBJ1-3 for the parts outside the CDR3, the full variable domain is DSGVTQTPKHLITATGQRVTLRCSPRSGDLSVYWYQQSLDQGLQFLIQYYNGEERAKGNILERFSAQQFPDLHSELNLSSLELGDSALYFCASSAETGVWGNTIYFGEGSWLTVV.

The chain combines TRBV28 with TRBJ2-1; 11 positions match TRBD2. CDR3 size: 15 residues. The germline V gene encodes CDR1 MDHEN and CDR2 SYDVKM. Unmatched junction bases numbered 1, after V lost 0 bases and J lost 6 bases. DNA for the CDR3: TGTGCCAGCAGTTTATGGACTAGCGGGATCAATGAGCAGTTCTTC. As protein: CASSLWTSGINEQFF.

In this sample, this clone turned up a few times. This chain joins TRBV10-3 and TRBJ2-5, with D perhaps matching TRBD2 (5 bases). The germline CDR1 and CDR2 sequences are ENHRY and SYGVKD. The CDR3 is made up of 15 amino acids. V was shortened by 2 bases and J by 5 bases, with 15 bases between the two germline ends. DNA for the CDR3: TGTGCCATCAGTGAGAGGTTCGGGGATGGGGAGACCCAGTACTTC. Amino acids: CAISERFGDGETQYF.

This clone appeared a few times. This sequence joins TRBV27 and TRBJ2-5, with D perhaps TRBD1 (5 bases). The germline CDR1 and CDR2 sequences are MNHEY and SMNVEV (reference sequence). Trimming removed 8 bases from V and 2 bases from J, with 12 bases in between. The CDR3 covers 13 residues. CDR3 in DNA: TGTGCCAGCGGGTGGGGCAAACAAGAGACCCAGTACTTC. It is translated as CASGWGKQETQYF.

The chain recombines TRBV15 with TRBJ2-5; a possible D gene is TRBD2 (5 bases). V shed 0 bases and J shed 9 bases, with 8 bases lying between them. The CDR3 sequence is 12 residues long. Germline V gene lookup returns CDR1 LNHNV and CDR2 YYDKDF (reference sequence). CDR3 sequence reads: CATSRDRGPQYF. The CDR3 nucleotides read TGTGCCACCAGCAGAGATCGAGGGCCCCAGTACTTC.

The sample holds one count of this clone. The CDR3 bases are TGTGCCAGCGGTATACCGGCTAGCGGGCTCCAAGAGACCCAGTACTTC. Translated: CASGIPASGLQETQYF. The genes are TRBV28 and TRBJ2-5; 8 bases align to TRBD2. CDR1 and CDR2 from the germline V gene are MDHEN and SYDVKM. Trimming cost V 8 bases and J 1 base; bases outside gene matches: 12. This CDR3 has 16 amino acids.

This clone was counted between two and nine times. This chain links TRBV28 with TRBJ2-1; 12 bases match TRBD2. The V segment lost 3 bases and the J segment 0 bases; nucleotides outside the gene matches: 3. Per germline, CDR1 MDHEN and CDR2 SYDVKM. The CDR3 loop spans 17 amino acids. CDR3 protein: CASSFSTSGSSYNEQFF. In DNA form, the CDR3 reads TGTGCCAGCAGTTTTTCGACTAGCGGGAGCTCCTACAATGAGCAGTTCTTC.

The sample holds a few counts of this clone. The chain links TRBV6-6 to TRBJ2-3; 9 bases fit TRBD2. This CDR3 is built from 16 residues. Germline values: CDR1 MNHNY, CDR2 SVGAGI (reference sequence). V was pared by 4 bases and J by 0 bases, with 5 bases of the junction left unmatched. CDR3 DNA: TGTGCCAGCAGTTTTCCTAGCGGGACTAGCACAGATACGCAGTATTTT. Translating gives CASSFPSGTSTDTQYF.

V is TRBV7-2 and J is TRBJ2-1; D gene uncertain. Per germline, CDR1 SGHTA and CDR2 FQGNSA. Trimming took off 5 bases at V and 4 bases at J, with 12 bases between the two ends. The length of the CDR3 is 14 residues. The CDR3 DNA reads as TGTGCCAGCAGCACCTCAGGCAGGTACAATGAGCAGTTCTTC. This translates into CASSTSGRYNEQFF.

V gene TRBV21-1 combines with J gene TRBJ2-7; TRBD1, the table's D call, lacks a check against the DNA. TRBV21-1 represents a pseudogene. The CDR3 has 14 residues. CDR3 loop: CASSGVTGAYEQYF. CDR3 coding DNA: TGTGCCAGCAGTGGAGTTACAGGAGCCTACGAGCAGTACTTC.

This clone was seen only a few times. This chain connects TRBV5-1 to TRBJ2-1, with 13 bases that match TRBD2. Trimming removed 2 bases from V and 6 bases from J; junction bases left unmatched: 14. This CDR3 is built from 19 residues. Germline CDR1 SGHRS, CDR2 YFSETQ. The CDR3 protein is CASSFSGTSGTRGGNEQFF. CDR3 nucleotides: TGCGCCAGCAGCTTTTCCGGGACTAGCGGGACCCGGGGGGGCAATGAGCAGTTCTTC. The entire variable domain, with the rest obtained from reference TRBV5-1 and TRBJ2-1, is as follows: KAGVTQTPRYLIKTRGQQVTLSCSPISGHRSVSWYQQTPGQGLQFLFEYFSETQRNKGNFPGRFSGRQFSNSRSEMNVSTLELGDSALYLCASSFSGTSGTRGGNEQFFGPGTRLTVL.

This clone was seen a few times. The identical CDR3 is also encoded by other nucleotide sequences in the sample. V usage is TRBV18 and J usage is TRBJ2-5, with a tentative D call TRBD1 (5 bases). Looked up from germline, CDR1 is KGHSH and CDR2 is LQKENI. This CDR3 contains 13 residues. Trimming removed 6 bases at V and 1 base at J, with 9 bases between. The CDR3 DNA follows: TGTGCCAGCTCCCTAGGGGCCCAAGAGACCCAGTACTTC. Protein product: CASSLGAQETQYF.

This chain joins TRBV7-9 and TRBJ2-2; a weak D match, TRBD2 (5 bases). CDR1 is SEHNR, CDR2 FQNEAQ, per germline (reference sequence). This CDR3 has 15 amino acids. V dropped 9 bases and J dropped 7 bases, with 21 bases sitting between them. Here the CDR3 DNA reads TGTGCCAGTAGTAGGCCCCCGGGGAGCGGCGGGGAGCTGTTTTTT. Translated: CASSRPPGSGGELFF.

This clone was detected only a few times. The genes are TRBV7-9 and TRBJ2-1, with 12 bases aligning to TRBD1. In germline, CDR1 is SEHNR, CDR2 FQNEAQ (reference sequence). CDR3 length: 16 amino acids. J was trimmed by 9 bases and V by 5 bases; bases with no gene match: 11. For the CDR3, the DNA is TGTGCCAGCAGCCTTACTCCGGGACAGGGGGCGCGTGAGCAGTTCTTC. As protein: CASSLTPGQGAREQFF.

This clone showed up just a few times. The V gene is TRBV27, the J gene TRBJ2-2; D is possibly TRBD1 or TRBD2 (5 bases each). The CDR3 length is 17 residues. The germline V gene encodes CDR1 MNHEY and CDR2 SMNVEV (reference sequence). Trimming took off 4 bases at V and 7 bases at J, with 22 bases between the two ends. The chain's CDR3 is CASSSSSYRGRGGELFF. The DNA of the CDR3 is TGTGCCAGCAGTTCCTCTTCGTATAGGGGTCGGGGCGGGGAGCTGTTTTTT.

The rearrangement joins TRBV7-8 to TRBJ2-2; weak D call: TRBD1 (6 bases). CDR1 is SGHVS, CDR2 FQNEAQ, per germline. This CDR3 is 15 amino acids long. With 0 bases removed from V and 5 bases from J, the gap between germline ends came to 10 bases. The CDR3 protein is CASSLAVTGTGELFF. CDR3 in DNA: TGTGCCAGCAGCTTAGCTGTCACAGGGACCGGGGAGCTGTTTTTT.

This clone showed up just a few times. The J gene is TRBJ2-3, the V gene TRBV28, with 8 bases fitting TRBD2. Germline lookup yields CDR1 MDHEN and CDR2 SYDVKM. This CDR3 contains 13 residues. CDR3 region: CAAREASSDTQYF. The CDR3 bases are TGTGCTGCGCGGGAGGCCAGTTCAGATACGCAGTATTTT.